Sequencing of this TCR beta chain was carried out in a study of T cells after yellow fever vaccination. Whole-study findings and limits: Among primary-vaccination clones, most reappeared after the booster, at about 95% for CD4 and roughly 90% for CD8.

Template switching with 5'RACE generated the TCR cDNA and added a universal primer site and UMIs. One entry per CDR3 protein, called by TCRdb with MiXCR from the 5' RACE reads. The sample shows some 120,000 distinct CDR3 sequences, approximately 14% of them seen only once. As to this clonotype: Its cognate antigen is unknown.

This specimen consisted of CD8+ T cells sorted from PBMCs, obtained 5 days after the yellow fever booster vaccination. The TCR sequence derives from a man aged 18 to 29 who received the YFV17D yellow fever vaccine.

CDR3 amino acids: CASSYGPGQGGYEQYF. The CDR3 DNA is TGTGCCAGCAGTTACGGTCCCGGGCAGGGAGGTTACGAGCAGTACTTC. This rearrangement joins TRBV6-2 or TRBV6-3 to TRBJ2-7; D might be TRBD2 (6 bases). The germline V and J ends were trimmed by 2 bases and 4 bases, with 18 bases remaining between them. This CDR3 has 16 residues. The germline CDR1 and CDR2 sequences are MNHEY and SVGEGT.